The rows below give T cell receptor beta chains drawn from one sample of a study of shared clonotypes between healthy human individuals. Generated by immunoSEQ multiplex PCR, the TCRdb table keeps only in-frame clones and is missing some. This table holds a few million clones, more than 85% found once. Sequenced material: naive CD4+ T cells from PBMCs. The receptors come from a man between 18 and 29 years old in good health. Some clones in this sample may be carry-over from other donors' samples. Both conserved end residues are trimmed from each CDR3. The size entry is marked missing in some rows and otherwise reads once, few, many or a size class.

v_gene	j_gene	abundance	CDR3aa
TRBV4-2	TRBJ2-7	.	ASSQETSGAGWD
TRBV2	TRBJ2-3	.	ASSERDTQY
TRBV28	TRBJ2-5	.	ASSLGTSGRAEETQY
TRBV5-1	TRBJ1-4	.	ASSPTGYTRFGEKLF
TRBV28	TRBJ1-4	few	ASSPGQGYEKLF
TRBV6-1	TRBJ2-7	.	ASTGDSYEQY
TRBV7-2	TRBJ2-7	.	ASSLAGGTTYEQY
TRBV7-8	TRBJ2-7	.	ASSLEGATGRHSSYEQY
TRBV7-3	TRBJ2-7	.	ASSLGTSGSEQY
TRBV15	TRBJ2-3	.	ATSRRVAGVGDTQY
TRBV7-9	TRBJ2-2	.	ASSAGSSGSGTGELF
TRBV7-8	TRBJ2-5	.	ASSLDLEKSGRGDQETQY
TRBV19	TRBJ1-1	.	ASSVPGTGGFEAF